Included here is one T cell receptor beta chain sequence, with context. Its recognized antigen is unknown. No much larger clonotype is one base removed from it; base qualities were not supplied. Its CDR3 holds 13 amino acids, cysteine through phenylalanine. Only CDR3 DNA is held: 39 bases, read in frame from base 1. Reading the germline V gene gives CDR1 MNHEY and CDR2 SVGAGI. V loses 0 bases, J loses 6 bases, and the germline ends lie 8 bases apart. In the prospective study, participants were roughly 18 to 89 years old, resided in 20 to 30 geographic areas of the United States, and were enrolled through a virtual design. To assign participants to cohorts, the prospective study relied on clinical history that participants themselves reported in a screening survey and a study questionnaire. In the prospective study, mobile phlebotomists collected whole blood, serum and a nasopharyngeal or oropharyngeal swab from each participant. Participants in the prospective study had the option to provide additional blood draws and questionnaires over an approximately 2-month period. Prospective study blood samples were shipped either frozen or at room temperature before DNA extraction.

The sample belongs to a study of blood T cell repertoires in COVID-19 (dated by TCRdb to the early 2020s). In terms of the full investigation: The collaborator samples originated in the United States, Italy and Spain and spanned the acute and convalescent phases of COVID-19. The prospective study material was composed of cDNA or gDNA derived from T cells, B-cell-depleted T cells, or PBMCs. Deeply sampled blood TCRbeta repertoires from subjects exposed to, actively infected with, or recovered from COVID-19 were included in the dataset. A freely available public database, intended as a resource for researchers studying the immune response to SARS-CoV-2, is where the repertoires were released. The samples were drawn from the first 160 participants of the ongoing ImmuneRACE study and from some 1,300 subjects provided by 6 global collaborators. The sample metadata nearly always contained a de-identified subject ID, COVID-19 status, age in years and sex. Where available, HLA class I and class II types were obtained from metadata supplied by the sample provider rather than from assay-based typing. The research as a whole found: The quantity of clinical and demographic metadata differed by source and by participant and was supplied without curation.

TCRbeta CDR3 regions were amplified from genomic DNA using the immunoSEQ Assay, a bias-controlled multiplex PCR. The published analysis was carried out like this. Within the assay, amplification of reference gene primers was used to estimate how many nucleated cells each sample contained. To quantify the absolute abundance of each unique TCRbeta CDR3 rearrangement, sequence reads were collapsed and filtered. For each sample, productive Simpson clonality was calculated as the square root of Simpson's diversity index across productive rearrangements. The clones in this table, taken by TCRdb from immuneACCESS, are in-frame only. Not every clone is retained; where verified, under half of the shortfall comes from an unresolved V gene, and the cause of the rest is unknown. D and trimming were read from the DNA, whereas the V and J calls and clone size are those reported in that table. The sample contains around 230,000 clones, approximately 89% of them found a single time. The ten biggest clones cover under 2.5% of the sample.

The rearrangement combines TRBV6-5 with TRBJ1-2; the D gene remains uncertain. The source is a woman in her 40s with acute COVID-19. Sequenced input: PBMCs or T cells enriched from blood (not recorded which). The CDR3 reads as follows: CASSYSAFDGYTF. The DNA is as follows: TGTGCCAGCAGTTACTCGGCTTTTGATGGCTACACCTTC.